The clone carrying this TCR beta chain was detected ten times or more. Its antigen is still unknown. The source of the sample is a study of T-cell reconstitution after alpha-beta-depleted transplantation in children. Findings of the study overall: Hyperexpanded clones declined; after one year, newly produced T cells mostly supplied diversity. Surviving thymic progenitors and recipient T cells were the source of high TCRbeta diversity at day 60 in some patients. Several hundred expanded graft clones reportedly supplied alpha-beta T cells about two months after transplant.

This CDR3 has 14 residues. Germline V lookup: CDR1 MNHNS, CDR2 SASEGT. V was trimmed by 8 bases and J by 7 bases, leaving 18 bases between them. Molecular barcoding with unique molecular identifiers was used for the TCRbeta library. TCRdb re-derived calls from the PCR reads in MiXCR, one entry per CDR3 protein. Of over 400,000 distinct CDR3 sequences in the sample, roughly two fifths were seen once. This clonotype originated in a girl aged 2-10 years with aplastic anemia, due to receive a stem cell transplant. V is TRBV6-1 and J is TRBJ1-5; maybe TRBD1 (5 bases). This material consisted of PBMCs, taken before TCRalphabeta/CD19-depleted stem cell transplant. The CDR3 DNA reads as TGTGCCAGCGGGGCACGAGGGGCGGAGCAGCCCCAGCATTTT. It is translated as CASGARGAEQPQHF.